Listed here are 5 T cell receptor beta chains from one sample, sequenced in a study of control samples from healthy donors and cancer patients. TCRdb's table, derived via immunoSEQ multiplex PCR, lists solely in-frame clones and lacks some. The sample lists about 70,000 clones; roughly 86% were seen once. Source material: PBMCs. The receptors stem from a woman aged 45-59 years with head and neck cancer.

This clone is a singleton in its sample. The chain recombines TRBV2 with TRBJ1-6; 10 bases are a match to TRBD1. Germline V gene lookup returns CDR1 SNHLY and CDR2 FYNNEI. The CDR3 is 19 residues long. J lost 8 bases, V lost 8 bases, and 21 bases had no gene match. The CDR3 here is CASLPLSPGQGNYDSPLHF. The CDR3 DNA reads as TGTGCCAGCCTCCCATTGAGTCCGGGACAGGGGAATTATGATTCACCCCTCCACTTT.

The chain links TRBV28 to TRBJ1-5; no reliable D call. Germline V gene data show CDR1 as MDHEN and CDR2 as SYDVKM. This CDR3 spans 13 amino acids. Trimming pared 6 bases from V and 7 bases from J, leaving 13 bases between. The CDR3 DNA reads as TGTGCCAGCAGAAGGACGCAAGCCCAGCCCCAGCATTTT. This codes for CASRRTQAQPQHF.

The genes are TRBV13 and TRBJ2-7; the match to TRBD2 covers 8 bases. The length of the CDR3 is 14 residues. V was clipped by 4 bases and J by 1 base; unmatched bases: 3. Germline assignment: CDR1 PRHDT and CDR2 FYEKMQ (reference sequence). The CDR3 bases are TGTGCCAGCAGCTATAGCGGGGAGTCCTACGAGCAGTACTTC. This translates into CASSYSGESYEQYF.

The rearrangement joins TRBV6-5 to TRBJ2-3, with D hard to call. The CDR3 loop spans 12 amino acids. With 6 bases removed from V and 3 bases from J, the gap between germline ends came to 7 bases. The germline CDR1 and CDR2 sequences are MNHEY and SVGAGI. The CDR3 coding sequence is TGTGCCAGCAGGGGCAGGACAGATACGCAGTATTTT. Its protein is CASRGRTDTQYF.

The chain carries TRBV4-2 and TRBJ2-3; 14 nucleotides align to TRBD2. V lost 4 bases, J lost 1 base, and 7 bases stayed unmatched. The CDR3 contains 18 residues. CDR1 is LGHNA, CDR2 YNFKEQ, per germline. As DNA, the CDR3 is TGTGCCAGCAGCCCCGGGACTAGCGGGGGATCCCGCACAGATACGCAGTATTTT. Amino acids: CASSPGTSGGSRTDTQYF.